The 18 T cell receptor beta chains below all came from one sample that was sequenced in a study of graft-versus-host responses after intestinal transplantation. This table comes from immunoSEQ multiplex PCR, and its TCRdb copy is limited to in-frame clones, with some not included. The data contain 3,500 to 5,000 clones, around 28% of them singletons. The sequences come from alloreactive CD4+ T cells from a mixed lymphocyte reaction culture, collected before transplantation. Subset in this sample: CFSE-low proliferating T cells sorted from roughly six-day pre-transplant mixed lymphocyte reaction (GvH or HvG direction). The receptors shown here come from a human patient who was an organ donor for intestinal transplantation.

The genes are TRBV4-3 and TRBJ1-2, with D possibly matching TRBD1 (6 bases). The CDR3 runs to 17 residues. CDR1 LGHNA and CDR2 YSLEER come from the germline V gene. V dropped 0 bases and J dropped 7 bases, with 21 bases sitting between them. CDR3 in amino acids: CASSQEGWAGAVLGYTF. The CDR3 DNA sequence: TGCGCCAGCAGCCAAGAGGGTTGGGCAGGGGCCGTTCTTGGCTACACCTTC.

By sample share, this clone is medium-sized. In DNA form, the CDR3 reads TGTGCCAGCAGCGCGGCAGCCACCGGGGAGCTGTTTTTT. Amino acid sequence: CASSAAATGELFF. The gene calls are TRBV5-4 and TRBJ2-2; no definite D call. CDR1 and CDR2 (germline): SGHNT, YYREEE (reference sequence). V lost 4 bases and J 4 bases, leaving 8 bases between the germline ends. The CDR3 consists of 13 residues.

As DNA, the CDR3 is TGTGCCAGCAGCTTACGGGTGGGCTCCTACGAGCAGTACTTC. Its protein is CASSLRVGSYEQYF. The chain combines TRBV7-2 with TRBJ2-7; D call uncertain. Per germline, CDR1 SGHTA and CDR2 FQGNSA. V was clipped by 2 bases and J by 0 bases, with 8 bases between them. The CDR3 spans 14 residues.

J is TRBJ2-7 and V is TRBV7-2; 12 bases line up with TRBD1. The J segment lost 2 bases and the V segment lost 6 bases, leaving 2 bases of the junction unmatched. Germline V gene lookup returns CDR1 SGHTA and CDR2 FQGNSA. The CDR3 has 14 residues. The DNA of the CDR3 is TGTGCCAGCAGAGGGACAGGGGGCGCCTACGAGCAGTACTTC. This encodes CASRGTGGAYEQYF.

The CDR3 reads CASSYRQSSYEQYF. The DNA of the CDR3 is TGTGCCAGCAGTTACAGGCAGTCCTCCTACGAGCAGTACTTC. The chain has TRBV6-6 and TRBJ2-7, with unresolved D. CDR3 length: 14 amino acids. Germline-derived CDR1 and CDR2 are MNHNY and SVGAGI (reference sequence). The V end was cut by 2 bases, the J end by 0 bases, with 8 bases between.

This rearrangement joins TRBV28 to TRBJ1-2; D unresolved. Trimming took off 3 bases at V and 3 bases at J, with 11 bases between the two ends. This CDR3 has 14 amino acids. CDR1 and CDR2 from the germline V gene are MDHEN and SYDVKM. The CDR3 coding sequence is TGTGCCAGCAGTTTCGTGTGGGGAGACTATGGCTACACCTTC. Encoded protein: CASSFVWGDYGYTF.

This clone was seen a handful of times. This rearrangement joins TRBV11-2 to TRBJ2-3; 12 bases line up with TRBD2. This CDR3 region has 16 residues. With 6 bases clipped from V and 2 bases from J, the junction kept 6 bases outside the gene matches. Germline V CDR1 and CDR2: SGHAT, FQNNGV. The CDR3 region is CASRRLAGAITDTQYF. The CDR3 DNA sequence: TGTGCCAGCAGGCGACTAGCGGGGGCGATCACAGATACGCAGTATTTT.

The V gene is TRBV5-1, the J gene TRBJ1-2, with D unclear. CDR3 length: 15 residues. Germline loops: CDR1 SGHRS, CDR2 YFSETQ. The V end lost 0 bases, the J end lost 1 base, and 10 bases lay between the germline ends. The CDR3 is CASSLAGKNNYGYTF. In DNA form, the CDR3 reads TGCGCCAGCAGCTTGGCCGGGAAAAATAACTATGGCTACACCTTC.

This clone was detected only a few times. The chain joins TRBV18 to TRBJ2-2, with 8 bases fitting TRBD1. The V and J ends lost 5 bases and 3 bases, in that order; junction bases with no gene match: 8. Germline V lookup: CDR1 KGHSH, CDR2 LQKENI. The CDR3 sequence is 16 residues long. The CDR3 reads CASSKKDRVDTGELFF. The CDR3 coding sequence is TGTGCCAGCTCAAAAAAGGACAGGGTCGACACCGGGGAGCTGTTTTTT.

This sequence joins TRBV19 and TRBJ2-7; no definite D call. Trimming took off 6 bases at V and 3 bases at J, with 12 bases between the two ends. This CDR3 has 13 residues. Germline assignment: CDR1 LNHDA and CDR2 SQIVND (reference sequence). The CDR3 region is CASRGFGVYEQYF. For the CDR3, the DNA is TGTGCCAGTAGAGGCTTTGGAGTCTACGAGCAGTACTTC.

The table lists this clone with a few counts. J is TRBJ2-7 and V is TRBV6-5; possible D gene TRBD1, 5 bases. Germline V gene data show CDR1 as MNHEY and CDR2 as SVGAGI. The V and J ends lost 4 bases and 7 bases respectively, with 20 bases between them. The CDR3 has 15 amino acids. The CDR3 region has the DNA TGTGCCAGCAGTTCTAAGACAGCGTCTCTACGTGAGCAGTACTTC. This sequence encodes CASSSKTASLREQYF.

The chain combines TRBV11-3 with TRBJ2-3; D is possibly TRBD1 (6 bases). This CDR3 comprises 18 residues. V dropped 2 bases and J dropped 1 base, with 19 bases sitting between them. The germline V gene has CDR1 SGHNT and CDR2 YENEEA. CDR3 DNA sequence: TGTGCCAGCAGCTTATCTGTTTTTAGGGGGTCTGGCACAGATACGCAGTATTTT. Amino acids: CASSLSVFRGSGTDTQYF.

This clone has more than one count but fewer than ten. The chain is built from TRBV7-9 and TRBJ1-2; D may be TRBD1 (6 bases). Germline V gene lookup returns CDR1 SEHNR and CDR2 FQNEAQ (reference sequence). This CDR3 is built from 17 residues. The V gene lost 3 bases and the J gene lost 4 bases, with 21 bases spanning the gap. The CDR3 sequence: CASSLVRGTSLFYGYTF. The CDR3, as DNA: TGTGCCAGCAGCTTGGTTAGAGGGACATCCCTTTTCTATGGCTACACCTTC. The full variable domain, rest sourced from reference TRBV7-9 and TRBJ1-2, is DTGVSQNPRHKITKRGQNVTFRCDPISEHNRLYWYRQTLGQGPEFLTYFQNEAQLEKSRLLSDRFSAERPKGSFSTLEIQRTEQGDSAMYLCASSLVRGTSLFYGYTFGSGTRLTVV.

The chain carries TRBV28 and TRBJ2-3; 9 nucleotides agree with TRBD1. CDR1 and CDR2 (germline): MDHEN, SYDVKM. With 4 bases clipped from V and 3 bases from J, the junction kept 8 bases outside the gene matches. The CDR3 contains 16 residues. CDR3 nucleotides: TGTGCCAGCAGTTCCCTCGGACAGGGGAGGACAGATACGCAGTATTTT. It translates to CASSSLGQGRTDTQYF. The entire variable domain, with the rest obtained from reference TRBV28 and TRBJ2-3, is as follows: DVKVTQSSRYLVKRTGEKVFLECVQDMDHENMFWYRQDPGLGLRLIYFSYDVKMKEKGDIPEGYSVSREKKERFSLILESASTNQTSMYLCASSSLGQGRTDTQYFGPGTRLTVL.

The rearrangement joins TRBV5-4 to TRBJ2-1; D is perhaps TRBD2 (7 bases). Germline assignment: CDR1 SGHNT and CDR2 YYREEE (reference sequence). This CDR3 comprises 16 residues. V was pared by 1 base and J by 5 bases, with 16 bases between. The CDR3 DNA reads TGTGCCAGCAGCTTGTGGGCGCGGGGGCCAAACAATGAGCAGTTCTTC. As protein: CASSLWARGPNNEQFF.

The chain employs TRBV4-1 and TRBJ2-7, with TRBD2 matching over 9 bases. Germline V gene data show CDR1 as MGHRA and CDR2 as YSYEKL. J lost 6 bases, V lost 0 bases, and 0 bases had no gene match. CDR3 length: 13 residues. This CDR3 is CASSQDSGGEQYF. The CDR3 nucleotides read TGCGCCAGCAGCCAAGATAGCGGGGGCGAGCAGTACTTC.

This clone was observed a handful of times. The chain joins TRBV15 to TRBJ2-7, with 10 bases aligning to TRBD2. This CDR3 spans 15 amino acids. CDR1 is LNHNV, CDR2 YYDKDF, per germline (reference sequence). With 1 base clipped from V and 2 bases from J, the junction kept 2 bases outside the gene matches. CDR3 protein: CATSRAAGGTYEQYF. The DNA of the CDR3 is TGTGCCACCAGCAGAGCAGCGGGGGGGACCTACGAGCAGTACTTC.

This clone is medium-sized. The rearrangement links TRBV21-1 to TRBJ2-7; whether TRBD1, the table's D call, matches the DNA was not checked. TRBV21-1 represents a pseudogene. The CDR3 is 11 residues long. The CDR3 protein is CASLVHYEQYF. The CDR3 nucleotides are TGTGCCAGCTTGGTACATTACGAGCAGTACTTC.